The rows below give T cell receptor beta chains drawn from one sample of a study of T cell responses to AZD1222 COVID-19 vaccine. The repertoire was sequenced with immunoSEQ multiplex PCR; TCRdb's copy has only in-frame clones and lacks some. The top ten hold roughly 14% of the sample, which has about 50,000 clones, about 87% seen once. The input for sequencing was peripheral blood, taken on day 0 of AZD1222 vaccination. These receptors originate from an adult in good health. Each CDR3 is given with its conserved first and last residue. The D gene is left open where the match is weak. Clone size is not always given. Where it is, it says once, few, many or a class for expanded clones.

v_gene	abundance	j_gene	d_gene	CDR3nt	CDR3aa
TRBV10-3	NA	TRBJ2-7	NA	TGTGCCATCAGTGAGTCAATGGGGGCCTACGAGCAGTACTTC	CAISESMGAYEQYF
TRBV7-7	NA	TRBJ1-5	NA	TGTGCCAGCAGCCGTAGGCAGGAGTTCCAGGGTGGGTTTAAGAATCAGCCCCAGCATTTT	CASSRRQEFQGGFKNQPQHF
TRBV5-1	NA	TRBJ2-7	NA	TGCGCCAGCAGCTTGGTGTCCTCCTACGAGCAGTACTTC	CASSLVSSYEQYF
TRBV28	NA	TRBJ1-5	TRBD1	TGTGCCAGCAGTTCCGGACAGGGGGGGAATCAGCCCCAGCATTTT	CASSSGQGGNQPQHF
TRBV5-4	NA	TRBJ2-2	NA	TGTGCCAGCAGCCAAGACGGCATGATCACCGGGGAGCTGTTTTTT	CASSQDGMITGELFF
TRBV19	NA	TRBJ1-5	TRBD1	TGTGCCAGTAGTATCCCGACAGGGCCTAAGCAGCCCCAGCATTTT	CASSIPTGPKQPQHF
TRBV27	once	TRBJ1-5	NA	TGTGCCAGCAGTTTATTTGCAGGTCAGAATCAGCCCCAGCATTTT	CASSLFAGQNQPQHF
TRBV29-1	NA	TRBJ2-3	TRBD2	TGCAGCGTTAAGGGGAGCGGGAGGGCAACAGATACGCAGTATTTT	CSVKGSGRATDTQYF
TRBV19	NA	TRBJ2-7	NA	TGTGCCAGTAGTATCGGGAGCTACGAGCAGTACTTC	CASSIGSYEQYF
TRBV6-4	few	TRBJ1-5	TRBD1	TGTGCCAGCAGCGAGACAGGGCTCAATCAGCCCCAGCATTTT	CASSETGLNQPQHF
TRBV27	NA	TRBJ1-4	NA	TGTGCCAGCAGTTTAAGAGGACGGGATAATGAAAAACTGTTTTTT	CASSLRGRDNEKLFF
TRBV19	NA	TRBJ1-1	TRBD1	TGTGCCAGTAGTATACAGGGGGGGAACACTGAAGCTTTCTTT	CASSIQGGNTEAFF
TRBV12-3/TRBV12-4	NA	TRBJ1-2	NA	TGTGCCAGCAGCGACAGCTATGGCTACACCTTC	CASSDSYGYTF
TRBV6-6	NA	TRBJ2-2	NA	TGTGCCAGCAGTTACTCTCGGGACACCGGGGAGCTGTTTTTT	CASSYSRDTGELFF
TRBV6-1	NA	TRBJ2-7	TRBD1	TGTGCCAGCAGTGAAGGGACAGGGCGAACCTACGAGCAGTACTTC	CASSEGTGRTYEQYF
TRBV30	NA	TRBJ2-5	NA	TGTGCCTTGGCAGATCAAGAGACCCAGTACTTC	CALADQETQYF
TRBV11-3	NA	TRBJ2-1	TRBD2	TGTGCCAGCAGCCCAGCTGCTAGCGGTGCGGTGGAGCAGTTCTTC	CASSPAASGAVEQFF
TRBV19	NA	TRBJ1-4	NA	TGTGCCAGTCGCAGTGGGGTAGGGGAAAAACTGTTTTTT	CASRSGVGEKLFF
TRBV27	once	TRBJ1-1	TRBD1	TGTGCCAGCAAAGCTGGGAACAGGGGTAACACTGAAGCTTTCTTT	CASKAGNRGNTEAFF
TRBV18	NA	TRBJ1-1	NA	TGTGCCAGCTCACATGATTCGACGGGGATACAGAACACTGAAGCTTTCTTT	CASSHDSTGIQNTEAFF
TRBV7-2	few	TRBJ1-5	NA	TGTGCCAGCAGCAAGGGGCATCAGCCCCAGCATTTT	CASSKGHQPQHF
TRBV3-1/TRBV3-2	NA	TRBJ1-5	NA	TGTGCCAGCAGCCAGGAACTCGGAGCAGATCAGCCCCAGCATTTT	CASSQELGADQPQHF
TRBV7-9	NA	TRBJ2-1	TRBD1	TGTGCCAGCAGTCACACAGGGGATGAGCAGTTCTTC	CASSHTGDEQFF
TRBV12-3/TRBV12-4	NA	TRBJ2-4	NA	TGTGCCAGCTCCACGGCCAAAAACATTCAGTACTTC	CASSTAKNIQYF
TRBV6-5	NA	TRBJ2-7	NA	TGTGCCAGCAGGGAGGGCAGGCACTACGAGCAGTACTTC	CASREGRHYEQYF
TRBV30	NA	TRBJ1-2	NA	TGTGCCTGGAGTGTAAGGGGACTAGTTCGGGGCTACACCTTC	CAWSVRGLVRGYTF
TRBV28	NA	TRBJ2-3	NA	TGTGCCAGCAAGAGACCCGGCGGCACAGATACGCAGTATTTT	CASKRPGGTDTQYF
TRBV7-9	NA	TRBJ1-5	NA	TGTGCCAGCAGCTTAGAGAGCAATCAGCCCCAGCATTTT	CASSLESNQPQHF
TRBV18	NA	TRBJ2-1	NA	TGTGCCAGCTCACCAAGGGGGGAAGAGCAGTTCTTC	CASSPRGEEQFF
TRBV30	NA	TRBJ2-4	NA	TGTGCCTGGAGTCCCTCGCTAGCGATAGCCAAAAACATTCAGTACTTC	CAWSPSLAIAKNIQYF
TRBV5-1	NA	TRBJ1-6	NA	TGCGCCAGCAGCTCCAGCACAGGTTTAACCCTCCACTTT	CASSSSTGLTLHF
TRBV19	NA	TRBJ2-5	TRBD2	TGTGCCAGTAGTAAACAGGGGGGACTAGCGGGAGTCGTGGAGACCCAGTACTTC	CASSKQGGLAGVVETQYF
TRBV5-1	NA	TRBJ2-1	TRBD2	TGCGCCAGCCAGCGGGAGGGGAATGAGCAGTTCTTC	CASQREGNEQFF
TRBV27	once	TRBJ2-7	TRBD1	TGTGCCAGCAGTTTATCGTGGCAGGGGGCTTACGAGCAGTACTTC	CASSLSWQGAYEQYF
TRBV7-6	few	TRBJ2-2	TRBD2	TGTGCCAGCAGCCCAGTGGGGGGGACGAACACCGGGGAGCTGTTTTTT	CASSPVGGTNTGELFF
TRBV10-2	NA	TRBJ1-1	NA	TGCGCCAGCAGTGAGTCGAAAGGGGTGGTCACTGAAGCTTTCTTT	CASSESKGVVTEAFF
TRBV19	NA	TRBJ1-2	NA	TGTGCCAGTAGTTTTGGGGCAGGGGTCCCCACTAACTATGGCTACACCTTC	CASSFGAGVPTNYGYTF
TRBV29-1	NA	TRBJ2-7	TRBD2	TGCAGCTGCACCGGGACTAGCTCCTACGAGCAGTACTTC	CSCTGTSSYEQYF
TRBV5-6	NA	TRBJ2-1	TRBD1	TGTGCCAGCAGACCGGGACAGGGCCGAAACAATGAGCAGTTCTTC	CASRPGQGRNNEQFF
TRBV20-1	NA	TRBJ1-2	NA	TGCAGTGCTAGTGAATGGGGGGCGCGGTCCATTAACTATGGCTACACCTTC	CSASEWGARSINYGYTF
TRBV7-2	NA	TRBJ1-1	TRBD1	TGTGCCAGCAGCTTAGAAGGACAGGGGGACACTGAAGCTTTCTTT	CASSLEGQGDTEAFF
TRBV7-8	NA	TRBJ1-4	NA	TGTGCCAGCAGCTTAGCACTGGGAGGGGAGGAAAAACTGTTTTTT	CASSLALGGEEKLFF
TRBV19	NA	TRBJ2-1	TRBD2	TGTGCCAGTAGTATAGGTATCGGGGGGTGGGATGAGCAGTTCTTC	CASSIGIGGWDEQFF
TRBV6-1	NA	TRBJ2-3	NA	TGTGCCAGCAGTGAAGGGGTAGGGAACACCTACACAGATACGCAGTATTTT	CASSEGVGNTYTDTQYF
TRBV24-1	NA	TRBJ2-7	TRBD1	TGTGCCACCAGTGATTCGGCAGGGGGTACCTACGAGCAGTACTTC	CATSDSAGGTYEQYF
TRBV11-3	NA	TRBJ2-6	TRBD1	TGTGCCAGCTCGGGGACAGGAGTCTCTGGGGCCAACGTCCTGACTTTC	CASSGTGVSGANVLTF
TRBV7-8	NA	TRBJ2-7	TRBD2	TGTGCCAGCAGCTTTAATGGACTAGCGGCCTACGAGCAGTACTTC	CASSFNGLAAYEQYF
TRBV7-2	NA	TRBJ2-7	NA	TGTGCCAGCAGCTTAGGTCATTCCTACGAGCAGTACTTC	CASSLGHSYEQYF
TRBV2	NA	TRBJ1-1	NA	TGTGCCAGCAGTGATTTGGTCAGTTCGAACACTGAAGCTTTCTTT	CASSDLVSSNTEAFF
TRBV28	NA	TRBJ1-2	NA	TGTGCCAGCAGTCCCGAAATTGTAAACTATGGCTACACCTTC	CASSPEIVNYGYTF
TRBV18	NA	TRBJ2-2	TRBD2	TGTGCCAGCTCACCGAAAGCGGGAGAAGGCGGGGAGCTGTTTTTT	CASSPKAGEGGELFF